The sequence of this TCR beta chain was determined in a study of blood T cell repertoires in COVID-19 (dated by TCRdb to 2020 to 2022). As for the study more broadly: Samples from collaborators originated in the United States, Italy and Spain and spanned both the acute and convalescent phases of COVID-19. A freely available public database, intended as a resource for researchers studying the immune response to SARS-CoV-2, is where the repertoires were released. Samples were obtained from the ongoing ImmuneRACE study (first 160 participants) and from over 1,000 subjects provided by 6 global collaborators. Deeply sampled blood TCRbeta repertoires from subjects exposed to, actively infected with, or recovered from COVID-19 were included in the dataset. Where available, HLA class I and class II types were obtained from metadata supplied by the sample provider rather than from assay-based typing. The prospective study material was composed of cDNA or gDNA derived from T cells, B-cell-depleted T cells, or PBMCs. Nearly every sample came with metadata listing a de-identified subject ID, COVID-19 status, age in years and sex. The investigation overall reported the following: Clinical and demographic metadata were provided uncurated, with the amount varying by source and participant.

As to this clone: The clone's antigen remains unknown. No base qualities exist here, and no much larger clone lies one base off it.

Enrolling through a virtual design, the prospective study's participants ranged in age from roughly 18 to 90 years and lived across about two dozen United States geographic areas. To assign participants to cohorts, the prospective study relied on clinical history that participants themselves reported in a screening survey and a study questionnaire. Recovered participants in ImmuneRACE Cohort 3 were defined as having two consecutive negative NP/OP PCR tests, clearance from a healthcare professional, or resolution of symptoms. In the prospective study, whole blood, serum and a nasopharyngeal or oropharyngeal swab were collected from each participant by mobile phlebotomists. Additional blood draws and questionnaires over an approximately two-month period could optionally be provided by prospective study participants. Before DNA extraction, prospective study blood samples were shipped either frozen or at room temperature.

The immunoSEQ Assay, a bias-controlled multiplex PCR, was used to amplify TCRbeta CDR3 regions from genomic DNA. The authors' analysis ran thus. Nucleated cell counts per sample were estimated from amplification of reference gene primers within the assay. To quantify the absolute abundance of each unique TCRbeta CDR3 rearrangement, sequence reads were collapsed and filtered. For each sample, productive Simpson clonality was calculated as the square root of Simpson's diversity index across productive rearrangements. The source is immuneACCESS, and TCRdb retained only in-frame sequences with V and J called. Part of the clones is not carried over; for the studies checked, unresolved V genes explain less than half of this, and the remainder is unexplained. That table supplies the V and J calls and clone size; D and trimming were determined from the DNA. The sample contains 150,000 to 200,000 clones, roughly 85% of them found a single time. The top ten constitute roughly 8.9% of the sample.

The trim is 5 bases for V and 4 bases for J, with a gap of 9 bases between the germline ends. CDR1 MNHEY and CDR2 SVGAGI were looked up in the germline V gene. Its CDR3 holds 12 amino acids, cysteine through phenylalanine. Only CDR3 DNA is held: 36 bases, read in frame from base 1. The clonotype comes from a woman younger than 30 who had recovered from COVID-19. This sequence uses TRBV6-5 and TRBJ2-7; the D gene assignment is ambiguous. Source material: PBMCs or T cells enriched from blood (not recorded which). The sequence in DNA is TGTGCCAGCAGTCCAGGAAAGTACGAGCAGTACTTC. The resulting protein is CASSPGKYEQYF.